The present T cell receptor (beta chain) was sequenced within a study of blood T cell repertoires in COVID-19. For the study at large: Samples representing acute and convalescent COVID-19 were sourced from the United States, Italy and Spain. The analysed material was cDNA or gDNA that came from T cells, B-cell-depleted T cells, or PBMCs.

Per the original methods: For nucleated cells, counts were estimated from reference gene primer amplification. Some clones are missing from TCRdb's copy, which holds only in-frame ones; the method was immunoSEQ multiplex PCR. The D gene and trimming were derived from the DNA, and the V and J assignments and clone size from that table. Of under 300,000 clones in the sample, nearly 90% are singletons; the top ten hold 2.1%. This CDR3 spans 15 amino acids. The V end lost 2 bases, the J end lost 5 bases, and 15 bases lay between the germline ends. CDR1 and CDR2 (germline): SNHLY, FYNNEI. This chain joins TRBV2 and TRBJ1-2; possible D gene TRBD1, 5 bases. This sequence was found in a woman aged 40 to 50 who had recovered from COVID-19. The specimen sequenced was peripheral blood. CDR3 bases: TGTGCCAGCAGTGAACAGGGAAGGGTGACTTATGGCTACACCTTC. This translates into CASSEQGRVTYGYTF.